A few counts support the clone carrying this TCR beta chain. The data were taken from a study of blood T cells in healthy people across ages. Each donor gave approximately 9.5 milliliters of peripheral blood. This CDR3 spans 13 amino acids. V shed 2 bases and J shed 5 bases, with 10 bases lying between them. CDR1 SGHVS and CDR2 FQNEAQ come from the germline V gene. A second PCR, run for roughly 7 to 11 cycles, used a sample-barcoded 5' primer plus a J-beta primer mix. TCRdb passed the 5' RACE reads through MiXCR, listing each CDR3 protein once. In the table there are roughly 800,000 distinct CDR3 sequences, roughly 64% of which are singletons.

The chain carries TRBV7-8 and TRBJ2-7, with D perhaps TRBD1 (5 bases). Source material: blood. The sequence was obtained from a man aged 30 to 39 in good health. DNA of the CDR3: TGTGCCAGCAGCTTACAGGGTGACGACGAGCAGTACTTC. Its protein is CASSLQGDDEQYF.